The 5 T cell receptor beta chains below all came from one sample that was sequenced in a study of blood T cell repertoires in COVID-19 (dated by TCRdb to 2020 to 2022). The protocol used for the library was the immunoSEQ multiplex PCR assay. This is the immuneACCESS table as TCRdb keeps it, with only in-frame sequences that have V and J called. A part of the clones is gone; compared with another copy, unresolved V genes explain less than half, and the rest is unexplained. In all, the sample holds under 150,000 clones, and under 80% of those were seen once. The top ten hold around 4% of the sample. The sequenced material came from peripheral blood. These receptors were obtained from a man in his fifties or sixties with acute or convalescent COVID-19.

CDR3 coding DNA: TGTGCCAGCAGTCTACCGGGCACGGGACTAGCGTCCACCGGGGAGCTGTTTTTT. Amino acids: CASSLPGTGLASTGELFF. The chain carries TRBV28 and TRBJ2-2; 10 bases fit TRBD2. The junction had 13 bases not matched to a gene; V was cut back by 5 bases and J by 4 bases. The CDR3 is made up of 18 amino acids. Germline loops: CDR1 MDHEN, CDR2 SYDVKM.

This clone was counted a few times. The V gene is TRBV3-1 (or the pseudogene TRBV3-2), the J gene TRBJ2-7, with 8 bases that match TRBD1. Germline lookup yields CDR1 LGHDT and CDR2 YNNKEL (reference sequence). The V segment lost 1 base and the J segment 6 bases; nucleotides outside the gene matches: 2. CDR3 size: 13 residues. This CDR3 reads CASSQGTGLEQYF. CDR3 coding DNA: TGTGCCAGCAGCCAAGGGACAGGGCTCGAGCAGTACTTC.

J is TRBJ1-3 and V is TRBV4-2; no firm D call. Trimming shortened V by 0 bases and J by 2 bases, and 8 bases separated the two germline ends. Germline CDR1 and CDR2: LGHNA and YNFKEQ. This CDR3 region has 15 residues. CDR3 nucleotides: TGTGCCAGCAGCCAAGATTGGGCTGCTGGAAACACCATATATTTT. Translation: CASSQDWAAGNTIYF.

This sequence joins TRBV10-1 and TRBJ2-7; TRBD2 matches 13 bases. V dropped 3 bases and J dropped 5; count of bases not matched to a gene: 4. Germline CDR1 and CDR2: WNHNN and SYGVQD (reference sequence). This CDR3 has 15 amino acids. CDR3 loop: CASSDTSGRVDEQYF. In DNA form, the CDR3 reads TGCGCCAGCAGTGATACTAGCGGGAGGGTAGACGAGCAGTACTTC.

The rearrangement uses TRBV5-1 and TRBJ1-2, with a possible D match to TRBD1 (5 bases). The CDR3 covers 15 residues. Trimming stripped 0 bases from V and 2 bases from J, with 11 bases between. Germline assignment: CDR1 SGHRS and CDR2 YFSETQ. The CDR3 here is CASSLADGGNYGYTF. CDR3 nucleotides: TGCGCCAGCAGCTTGGCCGACGGGGGAAACTATGGCTACACCTTC.